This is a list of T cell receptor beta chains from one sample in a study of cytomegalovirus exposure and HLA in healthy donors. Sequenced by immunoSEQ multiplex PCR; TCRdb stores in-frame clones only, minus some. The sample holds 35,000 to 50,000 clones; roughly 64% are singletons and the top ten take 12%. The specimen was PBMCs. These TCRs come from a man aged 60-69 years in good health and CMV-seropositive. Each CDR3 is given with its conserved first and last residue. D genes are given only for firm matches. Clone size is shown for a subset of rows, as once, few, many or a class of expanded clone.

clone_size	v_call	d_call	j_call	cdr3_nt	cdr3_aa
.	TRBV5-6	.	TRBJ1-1	TGTGCCAGCAGCTTCTGGAACACTGAAGCTTTCTTT	CASSFWNTEAFF
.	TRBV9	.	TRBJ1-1	TGTGCCAGCAGCCCGGGAGGCAGGGACACTGAAGCTTTCTTT	CASSPGGRDTEAFF
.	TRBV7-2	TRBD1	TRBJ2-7	TGTGCCAGCAGCTTTGGGACAGGCTACGAGCAGTACTTC	CASSFGTGYEQYF
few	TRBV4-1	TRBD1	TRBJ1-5	TGCGCCAGCAGCCAATCAGGGGGACAGGGGCATCAGCCCCAGCATTTT	CASSQSGGQGHQPQHF
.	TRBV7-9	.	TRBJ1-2	TGTGCCAACAGCTTCTTGGACAGTAAAAATCACTATGGCTACACCTTC	CANSFLDSKNHYGYTF
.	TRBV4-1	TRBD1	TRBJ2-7	TGCGCCAGCACCCCGGACAGGGAAAGCTCCTACGAGCAGTACTTC	CASTPDRESSYEQYF
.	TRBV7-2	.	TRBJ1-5	TGTGCCAGCAGCCGCGACGGAGTCGGACAGCCCCAGCATTTT	CASSRDGVGQPQHF
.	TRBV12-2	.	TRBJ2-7	TGTGCAAGTCGCCCCATGGACAGGGTTTACGAGCAGTACTTC	CASRPMDRVYEQYF
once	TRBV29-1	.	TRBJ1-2	TGCAGCGTTGAAGAGGGGCGGGGCTATGGCTACACCTTC	CSVEEGRGYGYTF
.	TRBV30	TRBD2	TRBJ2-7	TGTGCCTGGAGCCTGGGACTAACCAACTACGAGCAGTACTTC	CAWSLGLTNYEQYF
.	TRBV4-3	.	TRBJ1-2	TGCGCCAGCAGCCCATCACAGGGTAGCTATGGCTACACCTTC	CASSPSQGSYGYTF
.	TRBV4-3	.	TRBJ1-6	TGCGCCAGCAGCGAAGGAACGGCAGGGGATAATTCACCCCTCCACTTT	CASSEGTAGDNSPLHF
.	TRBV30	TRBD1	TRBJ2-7	TGTGCCTGGAGTCCCCTCGGACAGGGGACATACCCATTCTCCTACGAGCAGTACTTC	CAWSPLGQGTYPFSYEQYF
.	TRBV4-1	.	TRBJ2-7	TGCGCCAGCAGCCAAGTCAATACACCCAGGGCTGAGCAGTACTTC	CASSQVNTPRAEQYF
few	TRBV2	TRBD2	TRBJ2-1	TGTGCCAGCAGTGAAGGAGGTCTAGCGGCAAATGAGCAGTTCTTC	CASSEGGLAANEQFF
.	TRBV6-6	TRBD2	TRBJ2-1	TGTGCCAGCAGTTACGGGGGGGACGCCTACAATGAGCAGTTCTTC	CASSYGGDAYNEQFF
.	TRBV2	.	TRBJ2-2	TGTGCCAGCAATTTTGCTCACAGGCTGGCGACGAAAGAGGACACCAGGGAGCTGTTTTTT	CASNFAHRLATKEDTRELFF
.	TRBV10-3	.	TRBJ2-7	TGTGCCATCAGTGATCCCAGCCGCAGGCGAGCCTACGAGCAGTACTTC	CAISDPSRRRAYEQYF
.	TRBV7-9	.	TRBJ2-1	TGTGCCAGCAGCCGGGACTCCCCCGCGGGTGAGCAGTTCTTC	CASSRDSPAGEQFF
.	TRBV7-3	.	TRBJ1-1	TGTGCCAGCAGCCCAGGGCGCTACACTGAAGCTTTCTTT	CASSPGRYTEAFF
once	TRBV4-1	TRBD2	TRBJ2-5	TGCGCCAGCAGCGCGCCGGGACTAGCGGGACCCCCCAACAGGGAGACCCAGTACTTC	CASSAPGLAGPPNRETQYF
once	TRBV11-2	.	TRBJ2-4	TGTGCCAGCAGCTCCCCCAAAGAACCGGGAGCCAAAAACATTCAGTACTTC	CASSSPKEPGAKNIQYF
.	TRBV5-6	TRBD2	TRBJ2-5	TGTGCCAGCAGCTTGGCCGTCGGGACTAGCGGGTACCAAGAGACCCAGTACTTC	CASSLAVGTSGYQETQYF
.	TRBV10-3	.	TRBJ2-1	TGTGCCATGAGCAGGGGAGAGGATTTCGGTGAGCAGTTCTTC	CAMSRGEDFGEQFF
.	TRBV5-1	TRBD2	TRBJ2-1	TGCGCCAGCAGGGTGGGACTAGCGGACTACAATGAGCAGTTCTTC	CASRVGLADYNEQFF